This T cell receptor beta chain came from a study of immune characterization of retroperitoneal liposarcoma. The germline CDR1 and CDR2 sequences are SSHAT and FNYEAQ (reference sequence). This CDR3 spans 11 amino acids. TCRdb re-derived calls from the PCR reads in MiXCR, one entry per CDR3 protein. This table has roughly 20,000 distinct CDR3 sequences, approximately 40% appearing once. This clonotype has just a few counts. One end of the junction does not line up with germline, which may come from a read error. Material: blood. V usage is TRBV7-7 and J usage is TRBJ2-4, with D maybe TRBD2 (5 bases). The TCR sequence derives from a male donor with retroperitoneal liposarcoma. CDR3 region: CASSQGGEQYF. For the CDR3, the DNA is TGTGCTAGCAGCCAAGGAGGTGAGCAGTACTTC.